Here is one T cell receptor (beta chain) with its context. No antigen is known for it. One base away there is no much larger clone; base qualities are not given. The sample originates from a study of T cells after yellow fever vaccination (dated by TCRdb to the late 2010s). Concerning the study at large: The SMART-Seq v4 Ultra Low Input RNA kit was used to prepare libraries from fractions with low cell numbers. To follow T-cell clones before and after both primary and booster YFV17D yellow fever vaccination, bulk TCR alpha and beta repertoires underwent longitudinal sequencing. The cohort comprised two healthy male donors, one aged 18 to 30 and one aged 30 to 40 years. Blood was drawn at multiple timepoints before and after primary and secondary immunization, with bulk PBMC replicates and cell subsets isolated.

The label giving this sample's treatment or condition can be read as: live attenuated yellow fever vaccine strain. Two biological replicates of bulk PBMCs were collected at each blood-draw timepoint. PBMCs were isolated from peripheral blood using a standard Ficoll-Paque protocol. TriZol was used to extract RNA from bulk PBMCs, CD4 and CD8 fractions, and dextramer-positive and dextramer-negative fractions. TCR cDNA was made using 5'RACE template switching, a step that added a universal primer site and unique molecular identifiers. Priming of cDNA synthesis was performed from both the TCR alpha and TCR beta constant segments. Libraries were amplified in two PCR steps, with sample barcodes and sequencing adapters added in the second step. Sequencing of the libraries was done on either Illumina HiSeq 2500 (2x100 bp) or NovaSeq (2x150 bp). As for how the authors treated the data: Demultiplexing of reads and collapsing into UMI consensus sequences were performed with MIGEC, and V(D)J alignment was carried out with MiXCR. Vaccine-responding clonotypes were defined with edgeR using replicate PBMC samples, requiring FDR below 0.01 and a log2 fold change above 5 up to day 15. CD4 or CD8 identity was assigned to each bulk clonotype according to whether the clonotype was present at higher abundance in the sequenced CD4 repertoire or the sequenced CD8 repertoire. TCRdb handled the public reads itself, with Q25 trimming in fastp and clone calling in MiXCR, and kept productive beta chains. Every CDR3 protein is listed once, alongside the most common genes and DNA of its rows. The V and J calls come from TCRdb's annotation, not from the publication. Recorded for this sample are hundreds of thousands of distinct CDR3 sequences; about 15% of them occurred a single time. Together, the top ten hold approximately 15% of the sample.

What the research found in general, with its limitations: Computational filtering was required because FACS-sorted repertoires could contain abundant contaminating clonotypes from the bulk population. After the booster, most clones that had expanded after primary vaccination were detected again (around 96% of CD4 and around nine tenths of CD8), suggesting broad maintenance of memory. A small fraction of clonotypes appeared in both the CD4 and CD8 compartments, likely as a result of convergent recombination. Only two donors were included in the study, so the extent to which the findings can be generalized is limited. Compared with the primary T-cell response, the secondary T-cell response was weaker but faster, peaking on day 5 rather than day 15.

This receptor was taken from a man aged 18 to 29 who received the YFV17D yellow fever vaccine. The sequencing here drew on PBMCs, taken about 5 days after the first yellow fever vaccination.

Here the CDR3 is given as CASSLEGIPRTEAFF. The sequence in DNA is TGCGCCAGCAGCTTGGAGGGGATCCCCAGGACTGAAGCTTTCTTT. Recombination linked TRBV5-1 to TRBJ1-1, and the D gene may be TRBD1, 5 bases matching. V and J are truncated by 0 bases and 5 bases respectively, leaving an intervening sequence of 14 bases. CDR1 and CDR2 are read off the germline V gene as SGHRS and YFSETQ. The CDR3 spans 15 residues, from the cysteine through the phenylalanine. The read is trimmed to its CDR3 DNA, 45 bases read in frame from base 1.